Listed here are 22 T cell receptor beta chains from one sample, sequenced in a study of metastatic and nonmetastatic thyroid tumors. TCRdb reprocessed the PCR reads using MiXCR. Here the sample spans roughly 34,000 clones, 20% to 25% being singletons. Every patient underwent thyroid surgery untreated. The sequenced sample was tumor tissue. Every receptor here comes from a male donor with papillary thyroid cancer or a benign thyroid nodule (not recorded which). Some clones in this sample may be carry-over from other donors' samples.

This clone was seen repeatedly, ten times or more. The rearrangement joins TRBV28 to TRBJ1-3, with 7 bases matching TRBD1. This CDR3 comprises 15 residues. Germline V lookup: CDR1 MDHEN, CDR2 SYDVKM. The junction had 4 bases not matched to a gene; V was cut back by 3 bases and J by 2 bases. The CDR3 protein is CASSLIQGAGNTIYF. Written as DNA, the CDR3 is TGTGCCAGCAGTTTGATTCAGGGGGCTGGAAACACCATATATTTT.

V usage is TRBV20-1 and J usage is TRBJ1-6; 8 positions match TRBD1. Per germline, CDR1 DFQATT and CDR2 SNEGSKA (reference sequence). Losses at the gene ends were 3 bases for V and 4 bases for J; bases not matched to a gene: 11. The CDR3 has 17 residues. CDR3 DNA sequence: TGCAGTGCTAGCGATCCCCGGCAGGGGGCGTATAATTCACCCCTCCACTTT. It yields the protein CSASDPRQGAYNSPLHF.

In its sample, this clone is medium-sized. This chain connects TRBV20-1 to TRBJ1-2; TRBD1 matches at 9 bases. With 1 base clipped from V and 8 bases from J, the junction kept 8 bases outside the gene matches. Per germline, CDR1 DFQATT and CDR2 SNEGSKA (reference sequence). The CDR3 contains 14 residues. The CDR3 DNA reads as TGCAGTGCTAGAGGGCCCGGGACAGGGCAAGGCTACACCTTC. It yields the protein CSARGPGTGQGYTF.

By share of the sample, this clone is medium-sized. The gene calls are TRBV7-2 and TRBJ2-7; the D gene could be TRBD1 or TRBD2 (5 bases each). V gave up 5 bases and J gave up 4 bases, with 18 bases separating them. The CDR3 is 15 amino acids. CDR1 is SGHTA, CDR2 FQGNSA, per germline. CDR3 loop: CASSPWGAGMYEQYF. The CDR3 DNA is TGTGCCAGCAGCCCATGGGGAGCAGGGATGTACGAGCAGTACTTC.

This clone has at least ten counts. At the DNA level, this CDR3 is encoded by other sequences in the same sample as well. The chain uses TRBV24-1 and TRBJ2-1, with a weak D call TRBD1 (5 bases). V lost 0 bases, J lost 5 bases, and 7 bases lay in between. The CDR3 runs 14 residues. CDR1 is KGHDR, CDR2 SFDVKD, per germline. CDR3 region: CATSDLQGNNEQFF. The DNA of the CDR3 is TGTGCCACCAGTGATTTGCAGGGTAACAATGAGCAGTTCTTC.

The chain carries TRBV30 and TRBJ1-6; D gene ambiguous. CDR3 length equals 13 residues. Trimming cost V 0 bases and J 8 bases, with 8 bases left between them. The V gene's germline CDR1 is GTSNPN and CDR2 SVGIG (reference sequence). DNA of the CDR3: TGTGCCTGGAGTGTATTACGAGATTCACCCCTCCACTTT. This gives the protein CAWSVLRDSPLHF.

In its sample, this clone was seen many times. The chain uses TRBV27 and TRBJ1-3; D is unresolved. With 5 bases removed from V and 0 bases from J, the gap between germline ends came to 8 bases. The CDR3 length is 14 residues. The germline V gene has CDR1 MNHEY and CDR2 SMNVEV (reference sequence). The CDR3, as DNA: TGTGCCAGCAGTACGGGGATCTCTGGAAACACCATATATTTT. As protein: CASSTGISGNTIYF.

This chain links TRBV20-1 with TRBJ2-1, with TRBD2 matching over 8 bases. This CDR3 spans 16 amino acids. Germline lookup yields CDR1 DFQATT and CDR2 SNEGSKA (reference sequence). The V gene end was trimmed by 6 bases and the J gene end by 2 bases; junction bases not matched to a gene: 12. The CDR3 region is CSAHRITSGAYNEQFF. As DNA, the CDR3 is TGCAGTGCCCATCGCATCACTAGCGGAGCCTACAATGAGCAGTTCTTC.

This clone was recorded many times. The chain uses TRBV6-5 and TRBJ1-5, with unresolved D. The CDR3 contains 15 residues. V gave up 0 bases and J gave up 0 bases, with 6 bases separating them. CDR1 and CDR2 (germline): MNHEY, SVGAGI. CDR3 nucleotide sequence: TGTGCCAGCAGTTACTCGCGTTATAGCAATCAGCCCCAGCATTTT. Its translation: CASSYSRYSNQPQHF.

This clone was counted ten times or more. The chain links TRBV4-3 to TRBJ1-1; 8 positions match TRBD1. The CDR3 is 13 residues long. The ends lost 6 bases at V and 2 bases at J; junction bases unmatched: 2. Germline V CDR1 and CDR2: LGHNA, YSLEER. CDR3 sequence (DNA): TGCGCCAGCAGGGGACAGGCTAACACTGAAGCTTTCTTT. Protein sequence: CASRGQANTEAFF.

There are many counts of this clone. The chain combines TRBV5-5 with TRBJ2-7; 7 bases are shared with TRBD1. With 6 bases clipped from V and 3 bases from J, the junction kept 3 bases outside the gene matches. The CDR3 sequence is 12 residues long. The germline CDR1 and CDR2 sequences are SGHKS and YYEKEE (reference sequence). CDR3 sequence (DNA): TGTGCCAGCAACCGGGACAGCTACGAGCAGTACTTC. Protein product: CASNRDSYEQYF.

By proportion, this clone is medium-sized. The V call is TRBV20-1, the J call TRBJ1-2; D ambiguous. The CDR3 consists of 11 residues. V was trimmed by 6 bases and J by 3 bases, leaving 8 bases between them. Germline V CDR1 and CDR2: DFQATT, SNEGSKA (reference sequence). CDR3 protein: CSALEDYGYTF. CDR3 coding DNA: TGCAGTGCCCTCGAAGACTATGGCTACACCTTC.

This clone is categorized as medium-sized. The CDR3 here is CASSLILAGNTGELFF. The DNA for the CDR3 is TGTGCCAGCAGCTTAATCCTAGCGGGAAACACCGGGGAGCTGTTTTTT. The chain joins TRBV7-9 to TRBJ2-2; 9 bases align to TRBD2. Trimming took 2 bases from V and 2 from J; bases not matched to a gene: 3. Germline loops: CDR1 SEHNR, CDR2 FQNEAQ (reference sequence). The CDR3 covers 16 residues.

The chain joins TRBV6-1 to TRBJ1-2; TRBD1 agrees at 8 bases. V gave up 3 bases and J gave up 5 bases; unmatched junction bases: 5. The CDR3 totals 14 residues. The germline CDR1 and CDR2 sequences are MNHNS and SASEGT. In DNA, the CDR3 is TGTGCCAGCAGTGACGGGACAGGCGTTTATGGCTACACCTTC. It yields the protein CASSDGTGVYGYTF.

There are many counts of this clone. The chain links TRBV25-1 to TRBJ2-3; D gene ambiguous. The CDR3 spans 13 residues. Germline CDR1 is MGHDK and CDR2 is SYGVNS. Between the trimmed V and J ends, which lost 2 bases and 8 bases, there was a span of 11 bases. The CDR3 DNA reads TGTGCCAGCAGTGAAGTAGGGCCAGCTACGCAGTATTTT. This encodes CASSEVGPATQYF.

The chain has TRBV4-1 and TRBJ2-7; the D is unclear. V lost 0 bases to trimming and J lost 0 bases, with 9 bases between them. The germline CDR1 and CDR2 sequences are MGHRA and YSYEKL. CDR3 size: 15 residues. The CDR3 region has the DNA TGCGCCAGCAGCCAAGATATATTGCGCTCCTACGAGCAGTACTTC. Translating it yields CASSQDILRSYEQYF.

The chain carries TRBV6-5 and TRBJ2-1; perhaps D is TRBD1 or TRBD2 (5 bases each). Trimming took 8 bases from V and 1 from J, leaving 21 bases between them. Germline CDR1 and CDR2: MNHEY and SVGAGI. This CDR3 contains 17 residues. This chain's CDR3 is CASGGPSGARSYNEQFF. Here the CDR3 DNA reads TGTGCCAGCGGGGGACCCAGTGGCGCAAGATCCTACAATGAGCAGTTCTTC.

This clone was seen a few times. V is TRBV28 and J is TRBJ1-3, with D maybe TRBD1 (6 bases). The CDR3 runs 16 residues. V was cut by 0 bases and J by 2 bases, with 11 bases left in between. Germline V gene sequence: CDR1 MDHEN, CDR2 SYDVKM. The DNA for the CDR3 is TGTGCCAGCAGTTTATGTGGGACATACCCTGGAAACACCATATATTTT. Its translation: CASSLCGTYPGNTIYF.

In the case of this clone: Mismatch with germline at one junction end may stem from a read error. The chain carries TRBV7-2 and TRBJ2-7; D possibly uses TRBD1 or TRBD2 (5 bases each). The CDR3 extends over 12 amino acids. CDR1 and CDR2 (germline): SGHTA, FQGNSA. CDR3 coding DNA: TGTTCCAGCAGCTTAGGGGAGCAGGGTCAGTACTTC. Translated: CSSSLGEQGQYF.

This clone was detected many times. The chain employs TRBV12-3 or TRBV12-4 and TRBJ2-2; D is tentatively TRBD1 or TRBD2 (5 bases each). This CDR3 contains 18 residues. V lost 2 bases, J lost 0 bases, and 16 bases lay in between. The CDR3 DNA sequence: TGTGCCAGCAGTTTACGGCCCCCGGGGCGCACGAACACCGGGGAGCTGTTTTTT. It yields the protein CASSLRPPGRTNTGELFF.

This clone occurred many times. V is TRBV3-1 and J is TRBJ2-3, with a weak D call TRBD2 (5 bases). V was shortened by 2 bases and J by 1 base, with 7 bases between the two germline ends. CDR3 size: 14 residues. Germline values: CDR1 LGHDT, CDR2 YNNKEL (reference sequence). The CDR3: CASSQSGRTDTQYF. The CDR3 region has the DNA TGTGCCAGCAGCCAAAGCGGCCGCACAGATACGCAGTATTTT.

The V call is TRBV20-1, the J call TRBJ2-7, with D perhaps matching TRBD2 (7 bases). This CDR3 contains 16 residues. CDR1 is DFQATT and CDR2 is SNEGSKA in the germline V gene (reference sequence). Deletions cut 3 bases from V and 0 bases from J, with 18 bases between. CDR3 nucleotide sequence: TGCAGTGCTAGTCCCATGGGCGGGGGCCCCTCCTACGAGCAGTACTTC. Translating it yields CSASPMGGGPSYEQYF.